One sample yielded the 4 T cell receptor beta chains listed below, sequenced in a study of OX40 agonist ivuxolimab in advanced cancers. The assay was immunoSEQ multiplex PCR, and TCRdb's table has in-frame clones only and misses some. The repertoire holds 70,000 or so clones, approximately 86% seen once, with approximately 0.86% in the top ten. The sample consisted of CD4+ or CD8+ T cells sorted from blood, taken in a trial of the OX40 agonist ivuxolimab. All receptors derive from an adult with an advanced solid tumor such as melanoma, head and neck, liver or kidney cancer.

About this clone itself: The sample carries other DNA sequences with the same CDR3. The chain combines TRBV28 with TRBJ1-1; D is unclear. The CDR3 extends over 11 amino acids. Per germline, CDR1 MDHEN and CDR2 SYDVKM. The V end lost 5 bases, the J end lost 5 bases, and 6 bases lay between the germline ends. CDR3 sequence: CASSKRTEAFF. For the CDR3, the DNA is TGTGCCAGCAGTAAAAGGACTGAAGCTTTCTTT.

This clone was observed a handful of times. This chain joins TRBV7-9 and TRBJ2-6; 8 bases fit TRBD1. J was trimmed by 19 bases and V by 5 bases; bases with no gene match: 13. The CDR3 covers 13 residues. Germline V CDR1 and CDR2: SEHNR, FQNEAQ (reference sequence). The CDR3 DNA follows: TGTGCCAGCAGCACCCGGCGGGACAGGCCGCACACTTTC. Protein sequence: CASSTRRDRPHTF.

The rearrangement joins TRBV19 to TRBJ2-4, with 7 bases lining up with TRBD1. The germline CDR1 and CDR2 sequences are LNHDA and SQIVND (reference sequence). CDR3 size: 15 residues. V lost 6 bases and J lost 8; bases outside the gene matches: 13. CDR3 amino acids: CASRSGTAVVDIQYF. The CDR3 DNA sequence: TGTGCCAGTAGGTCTGGGACAGCGGTAGTGGACATTCAGTACTTC.

This clone was detected once. The chain links TRBV30 to TRBJ1-3, with TRBD1 as a possible D gene (5 bases). The CDR3 covers 15 residues. Trimming pared 2 bases from V and 0 bases from J, leaving 11 bases between. Germline CDR1 GTSNPN, CDR2 SVGIG (reference sequence). CDR3 bases: TGTGCCTGGAGTCTGGGACGGAGCTCTGGAAACACCATATATTTT. Encoded protein: CAWSLGRSSGNTIYF.